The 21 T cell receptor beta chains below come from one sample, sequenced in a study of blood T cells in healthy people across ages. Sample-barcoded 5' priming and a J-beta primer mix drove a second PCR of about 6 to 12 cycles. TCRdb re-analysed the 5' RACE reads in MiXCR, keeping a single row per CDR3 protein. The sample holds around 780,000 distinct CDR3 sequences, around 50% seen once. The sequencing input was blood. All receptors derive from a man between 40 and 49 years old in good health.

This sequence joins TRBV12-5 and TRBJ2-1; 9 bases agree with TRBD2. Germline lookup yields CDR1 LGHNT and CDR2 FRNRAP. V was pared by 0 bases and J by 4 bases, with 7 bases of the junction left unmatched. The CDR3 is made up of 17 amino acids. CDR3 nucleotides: TGTGCTAGTGGTTTGGTTTCAAGCGGGAGGTTGTACAATGAGCAGTTCTTC. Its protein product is CASGLVSSGRLYNEQFF.

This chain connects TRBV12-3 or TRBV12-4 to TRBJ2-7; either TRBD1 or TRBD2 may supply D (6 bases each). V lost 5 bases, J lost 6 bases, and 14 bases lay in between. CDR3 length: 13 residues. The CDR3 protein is CASSAGTPSEQYF. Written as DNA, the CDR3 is TGTGCCAGCAGTGCGGGGACACCCTCCGAGCAGTACTTC.

The CDR3 here is CASRVEQYF. The CDR3 DNA is TGCGCCAGCAGAGTCGAGCAGTACTTC. The chain has TRBV5-1 and TRBJ2-7; D remains unclear. CDR1 is SGHRS, CDR2 YFSETQ, per germline. The CDR3 spans 9 residues. Trimming cost V 5 bases and J 6 bases, with 3 bases left between them.

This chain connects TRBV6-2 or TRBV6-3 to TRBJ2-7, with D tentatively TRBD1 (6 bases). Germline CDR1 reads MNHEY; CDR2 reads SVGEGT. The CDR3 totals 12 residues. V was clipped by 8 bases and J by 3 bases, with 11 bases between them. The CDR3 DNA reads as TGTGCCAGCGCGGACAGCCTCTACGAGCAGTACTTC. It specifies CASADSLYEQYF.

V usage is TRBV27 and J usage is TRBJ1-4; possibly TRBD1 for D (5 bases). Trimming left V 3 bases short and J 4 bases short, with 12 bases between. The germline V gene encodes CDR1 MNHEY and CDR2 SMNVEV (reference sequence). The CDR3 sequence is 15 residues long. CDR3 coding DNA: TGTGCCAGCAGTTTGATGGGGGAGGTTAATGAAAAACTGTTTTTT. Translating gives CASSLMGEVNEKLFF.

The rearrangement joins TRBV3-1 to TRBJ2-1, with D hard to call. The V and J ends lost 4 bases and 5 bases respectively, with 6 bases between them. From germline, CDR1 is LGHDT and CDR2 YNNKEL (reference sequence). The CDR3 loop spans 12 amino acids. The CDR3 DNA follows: TGTGCCAGCAGCCGCAATCACAATGAGCAGTTCTTC. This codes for CASSRNHNEQFF.

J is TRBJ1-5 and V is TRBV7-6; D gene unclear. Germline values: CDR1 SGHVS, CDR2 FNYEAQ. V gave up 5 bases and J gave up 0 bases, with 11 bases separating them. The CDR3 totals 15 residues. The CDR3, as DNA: TGTGCCAGCAGCGTGGACGGAGGTAGCAATCAGCCCCAGCATTTT. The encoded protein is CASSVDGGSNQPQHF.

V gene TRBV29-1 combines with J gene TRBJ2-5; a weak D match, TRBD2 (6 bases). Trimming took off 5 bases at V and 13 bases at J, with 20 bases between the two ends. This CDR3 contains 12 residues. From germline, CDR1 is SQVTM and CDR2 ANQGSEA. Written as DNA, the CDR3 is TGCAGCGTTCAGACGGAGACTTTGGGGGGGTACTTC. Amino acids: CSVQTETLGGYF.

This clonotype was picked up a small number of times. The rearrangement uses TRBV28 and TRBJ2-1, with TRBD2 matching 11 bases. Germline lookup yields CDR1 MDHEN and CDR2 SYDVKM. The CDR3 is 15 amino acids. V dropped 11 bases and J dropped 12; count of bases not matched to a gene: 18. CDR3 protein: CASAPTSGGLMTQFF. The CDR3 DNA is TGTGCCTCGGCCCCTACTAGCGGGGGCTTAATGACGCAGTTCTTC.

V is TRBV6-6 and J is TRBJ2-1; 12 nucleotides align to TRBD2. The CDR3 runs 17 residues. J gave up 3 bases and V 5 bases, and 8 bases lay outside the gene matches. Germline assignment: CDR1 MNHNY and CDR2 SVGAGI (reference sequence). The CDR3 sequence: CASSPPGLAGDYNEQFF. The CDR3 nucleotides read TGTGCCAGCAGTCCACCGGGACTAGCGGGTGACTACAATGAGCAGTTCTTC.

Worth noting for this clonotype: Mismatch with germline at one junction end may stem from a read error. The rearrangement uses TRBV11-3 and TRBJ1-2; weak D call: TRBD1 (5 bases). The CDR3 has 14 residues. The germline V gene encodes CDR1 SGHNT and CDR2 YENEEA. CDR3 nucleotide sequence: TGTGCCAGCAGCTTAGGACAGACGGACTATGGCTGCACCTTC. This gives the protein CASSLGQTDYGCTF.

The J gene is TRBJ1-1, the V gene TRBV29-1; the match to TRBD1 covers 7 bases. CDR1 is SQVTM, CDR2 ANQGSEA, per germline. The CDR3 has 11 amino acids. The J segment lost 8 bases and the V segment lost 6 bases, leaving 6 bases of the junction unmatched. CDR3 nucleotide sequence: TGCAGCGTCATGACAGGGTTAGAAGCTTTCTTT. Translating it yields CSVMTGLEAFF.

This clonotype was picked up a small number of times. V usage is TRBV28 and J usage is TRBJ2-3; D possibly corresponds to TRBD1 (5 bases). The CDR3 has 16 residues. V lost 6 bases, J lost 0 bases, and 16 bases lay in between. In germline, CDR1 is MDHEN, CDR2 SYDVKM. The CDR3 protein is CASRNTGVTSTDTQYF. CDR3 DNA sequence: TGTGCCAGCAGAAACACAGGAGTAACTAGCACAGATACGCAGTATTTT. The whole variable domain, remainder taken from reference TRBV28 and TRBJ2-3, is DVKVTQSSRYLVKRTGEKVFLECVQDMDHENMFWYRQDPGLGLRLIYFSYDVKMKEKGDIPEGYSVSREKKERFSLILESASTNQTSMYLCASRNTGVTSTDTQYFGPGTRLTVL.

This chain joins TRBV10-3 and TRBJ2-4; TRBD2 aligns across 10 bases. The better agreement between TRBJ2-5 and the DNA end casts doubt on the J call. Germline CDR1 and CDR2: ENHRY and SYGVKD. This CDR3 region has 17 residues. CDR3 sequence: CAISISTSGLRSETQYF. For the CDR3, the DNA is TGTGCCATCAGCATTTCGACTAGCGGGTTGAGGTCAGAGACCCAGTACTTC.

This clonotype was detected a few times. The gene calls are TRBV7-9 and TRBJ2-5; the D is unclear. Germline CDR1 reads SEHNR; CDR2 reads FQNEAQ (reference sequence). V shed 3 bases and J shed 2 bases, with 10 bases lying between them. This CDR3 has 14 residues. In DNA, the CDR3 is TGTGCCAGCAGCTTGATGATTCGACAAGAGACCCAGTACTTC. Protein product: CASSLMIRQETQYF.

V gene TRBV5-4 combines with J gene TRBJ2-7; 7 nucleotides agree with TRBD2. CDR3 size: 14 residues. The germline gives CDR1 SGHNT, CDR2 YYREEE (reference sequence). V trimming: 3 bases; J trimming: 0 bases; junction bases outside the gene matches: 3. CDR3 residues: CASSSSGPSYEQYF. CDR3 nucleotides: TGTGCCAGCAGCTCTAGCGGTCCCTCCTACGAGCAGTACTTC. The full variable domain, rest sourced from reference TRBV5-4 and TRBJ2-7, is ETGVTQSPTHLIKTRGQQVTLRCSSQSGHNTVSWYQQALGQGPQFIFQYYREEENGRGNFPPRFSGLQFPNYSSELNVNALELDDSALYLCASSSSGPSYEQYFGPGTRLTVT.

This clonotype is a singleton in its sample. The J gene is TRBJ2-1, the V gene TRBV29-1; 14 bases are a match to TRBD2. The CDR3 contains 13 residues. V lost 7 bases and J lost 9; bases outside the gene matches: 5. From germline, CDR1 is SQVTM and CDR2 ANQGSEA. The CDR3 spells CSGIGTSGGEQFF. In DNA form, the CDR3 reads TGCAGCGGGATCGGGACTAGCGGGGGTGAGCAGTTCTTC.

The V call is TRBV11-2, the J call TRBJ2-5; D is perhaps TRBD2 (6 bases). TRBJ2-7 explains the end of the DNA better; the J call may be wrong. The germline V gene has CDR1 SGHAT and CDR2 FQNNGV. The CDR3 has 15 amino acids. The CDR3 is CASSLSERESNEQYF. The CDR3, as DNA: TGTGCCAGCAGCTTAAGTGAACGGGAGTCCAACGAGCAGTACTTC.

The chain's CDR3 is CASSWSTGGLETQYF. The CDR3 nucleotides read TGCGCCAGCAGCTGGTCGACAGGGGGACTGGAGACCCAGTACTTC. V gene TRBV5-1 combines with J gene TRBJ2-7, with TRBD1 matching 9 bases. The J call may be in error: the DNA end matches TRBJ2-5 better. The CDR3 length is 15 residues. Per the germline V gene, CDR1 is SGHRS and CDR2 is YFSETQ.

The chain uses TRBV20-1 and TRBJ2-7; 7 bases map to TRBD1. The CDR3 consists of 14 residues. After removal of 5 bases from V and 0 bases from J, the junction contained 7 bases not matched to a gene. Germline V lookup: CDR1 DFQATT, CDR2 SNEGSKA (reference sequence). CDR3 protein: CSAAGTVSSYEQYF. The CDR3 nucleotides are TGCAGTGCTGCCGGGACAGTTAGCTCCTACGAGCAGTACTTC.

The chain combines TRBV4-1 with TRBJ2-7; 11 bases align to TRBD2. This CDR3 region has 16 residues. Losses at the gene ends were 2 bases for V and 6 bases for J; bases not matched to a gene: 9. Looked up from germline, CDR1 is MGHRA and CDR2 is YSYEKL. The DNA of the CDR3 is TGCGCCAGCAGCCAATCTAGCGGGGGGTTTTTCACCGAGCAGTACTTC. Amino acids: CASSQSSGGFFTEQYF.